This T cell receptor beta chain came from a study of blood T cell repertoires in COVID-19. Study-level information: Material from acute and convalescent COVID-19 was sourced from the United States, Italy and Spain. Sample material is recorded as cDNA or gDNA derived from T cells, B-cell-depleted T cells, or PBMCs.

Original handling: Amplification from reference gene primers served as the basis for estimated nucleated cell counts. Produced via immunoSEQ multiplex PCR; TCRdb's table is partial and in-frame only. That table supplies the V and J calls and clone size; D and trimming were determined from the DNA. Counted here are 250,000 to 350,000 clones, 90% occurring once; the ten biggest clones make up 4% to 5.5%. The CDR3 has 17 residues. With 3 bases clipped from V and 4 bases from J, the junction kept 13 bases outside the gene matches. Germline lookup yields CDR1 SGDLS and CDR2 YYNGEE. Self-reported history from a screening survey and questionnaire set each donor's cohort.

This clonotype originated in a woman younger than 35 with acute COVID-19. Sequencing input: PBMCs or T cells enriched from blood (not recorded which). The chain combines TRBV9 with TRBJ2-3; TRBD2 agrees at 8 bases. DNA of the CDR3: TGTGCCAGCAGCGCACCCCGAAGCGGGAGAGTATCAGATACGCAGTATTTT. This translates into CASSAPRSGRVSDTQYF.